The T cell receptor (beta chain) under discussion was sequenced for a study of identifying expanded T cells in peripheral blood. Findings of the study overall: Two-week clone count variance significantly increased as total template count grew. About 1.2 clones differed between technical replicates, versus roughly 16 and 20 over time.

This clone was seen more than once but under ten times. Its antigen is currently unknown. The CDR3 extends over 15 amino acids. The germline V gene encodes CDR1 MRHNA and CDR2 SNTAGT. V was trimmed by 6 bases and J by 3 bases, leaving 18 bases between them. Generated by immunoSEQ multiplex PCR, the TCRdb table keeps only in-frame clones and is missing some. Of tens of thousands of clones in the sample, roughly 90% were seen once. The sequenced material came from blood. This chain uses TRBV6-4 with TRBJ2-7; D tentatively reads TRBD1 or TRBD2 (5 bases each). The clonotype comes from a person between 18 and 75 years old in good health. The CDR3 region has the DNA TGTGCCAGCAGGGGGGAAGGGGCAGATAACTACGAGCAGTACTTC. It codes for CASRGEGADNYEQYF.